Given below is one TCR beta chain in context. Its specificity is unknown. With UMIs, 5'RACE template switching was used to make TCR beta cDNA. TCRdb reanalyzed the 5' RACE reads and collapses them to one entry per CDR3 protein, without DNA. The sample spans 350,000 to 400,000 distinct CDR3 sequences; the ten largest clones claim about 11%. The entry originates in a study of T cells expressing NK-cell markers. Overall study context: Sorted CD3+CD56-NKG2C+, CD3+CD56+NKG2C+ and CD3+CD56+NKG2C- T cells supplied the TCR beta repertoires.

CDR3 length: 13 residues. CDR1 and CDR2 (germline): DFQATT, SNEGSKA (reference sequence). Study-level results: Several of the donors carried dominant NKG2C+ clonotypes that took up about 1.0-8% of their CD8+ T cells. HCMV specificity of the expanded NKG2C+ T cell clones stayed unclear.

The sequenced sample consisted of blood T cells: a sorted CD56 or NKG2C T cell subset, CD4+ or CD8+ T cells, or bulk PBMC T cells (not recorded which). The TCR was taken from a woman in her 50s in good health. The chain joins TRBV20-1 to TRBJ1-1; TCRdb's D gene call, TRBD1, goes unchecked for lack of DNA. The CDR3 region is CSAVDRMNTEAFF.